The 30 T cell receptor beta chains below all came from one sample that was sequenced in a study of metastatic and nonmetastatic thyroid tumors (TCRdb year 2020). Receptor amplification or capture employed PCR. Reads for this sample came from an Illumina HiSeq 4000. TCRdb handled the public reads itself, with Q25 trimming in fastp and clone calling in MiXCR, and kept productive beta chains. This sample comprises 30,000 to 50,000 clones, roughly 12% of them detected only once. The biggest ten clones account for around a tenth of the sample. Before undergoing thyroid surgery, none of the patients had been given any kind of treatment. The sequenced material came from blood. The receptors were sampled from a female donor with papillary thyroid cancer or a benign thyroid nodule (not recorded which). Some clones in this sample may be carry-over from other donors' samples.

Many counts were recorded for this clone. J is TRBJ2-5 and V is TRBV12-3 or TRBV12-4, with 8 bases matching TRBD2. This CDR3 contains 12 residues. V shed 7 bases and J 5 bases; nucleotides not matched to a gene: 3. The CDR3 bases are TGTGCCAGCAACCCGGGGGGGGAGACCCAGTACTTC. It encodes CASNPGGETQYF.

In this sample, this clone turned up many times. The chain employs TRBV5-1 and TRBJ1-1, with 9 bases that match TRBD1. This CDR3 comprises 17 residues. J was trimmed by 5 bases and V by 0 bases; bases with no gene match: 11. Germline V CDR1 and CDR2: SGHRS, YFSETQ. The CDR3 DNA sequence: TGCGCCAGCAGCTTGGGGTATACCGGGACAGGGAGGACTGAAGCTTTCTTT. This encodes CASSLGYTGTGRTEAFF. The full variable domain, its missing parts supplied by reference TRBV5-1 and TRBJ1-1, is KAGVTQTPRYLIKTRGQQVTLSCSPISGHRSVSWYQQTPGQGLQFLFEYFSETQRNKGNFPGRFSGRQFSNSRSEMNVSTLELGDSALYLCASSLGYTGTGRTEAFFGQGTRLTVV.

This clone was counted between two and nine times. The chain is built from TRBV12-3 or TRBV12-4 and TRBJ2-5, with 12 bases identical to TRBD2. After removal of 5 bases from V and 5 bases from J, the junction contained 6 bases not matched to a gene. The CDR3 contains 15 residues. DNA for the CDR3: TGTGCCAGCAGTCCTCTAGCGGGGGGGCGGGAGACCCAGTACTTC. Translating gives CASSPLAGGRETQYF.

This clone was seen repeatedly, ten times or more. The V gene is TRBV28, the J gene TRBJ2-1; the match to TRBD2 covers 7 bases. Trimming removed 7 bases from V and 3 bases from J; junction bases left unmatched: 9. This CDR3 spans 15 amino acids. The V gene's germline CDR1 is MDHEN and CDR2 SYDVKM. CDR3 protein: CASIPLLADYNEQFF. The CDR3 region has the DNA TGTGCCAGCATCCCGCTGCTAGCGGACTACAATGAGCAGTTCTTC.

The V gene is TRBV11-2, the J gene TRBJ2-1; D is possibly TRBD2 (6 bases). The length of the CDR3 is 13 residues. Germline V gives CDR1 SGHAT, CDR2 FQNNGV. Deletions cut 1 base from V and 9 bases from J, with 10 bases between. The CDR3 coding sequence is TGTGCCAGCAGCTTAGGAACCGGGGGTGAGCAGTTCTTC. It is translated as CASSLGTGGEQFF.

Comments on this clone: A much bigger clone sits one base away, suggesting this may be a read error. This chain connects TRBV7-9 to TRBJ1-1; D ambiguous. The CDR3 consists of 11 residues. The germline gives CDR1 SEHNR, CDR2 FQNEAQ (reference sequence). CDR3 sequence: CAREPNTESFF. The CDR3 bases are TGTGCCAGAGAACCGAACACTGAATCTTTCTTT.

This clone was seen repeatedly, ten times or more. The chain uses TRBV19 and TRBJ1-2; tentative D call: TRBD1 (5 bases). V lost 6 bases, J lost 8 bases, and 19 bases lay in between. The CDR3 is 14 residues long. Germline CDR1 reads LNHDA; CDR2 reads SQIVND (reference sequence). In DNA, the CDR3 is TGTGCCAGTAGCTCCGCCGACAGAAGGGTGGGCTACACCTTC. Protein product: CASSSADRRVGYTF.

This clone was seen more than once but under ten times. An end of the junction does not agree with germline; a read error may underlie this. V usage is TRBV12-3 or TRBV12-4 and J usage is TRBJ1-5; no clear D gene. The CDR3 spans 15 residues. In DNA form, the CDR3 reads TGTGCCAGCAGTCCTGGGCCGAACATATGGCAGCCCAAGCATTTT. It specifies CASSPGPNIWQPKHF.

This clone was recorded at least ten times. The V and J genes are TRBV3-1 and TRBJ1-6, with D possibly TRBD1 on 5 matching bases. The CDR3 is 14 residues long. Germline CDR1 LGHDT, CDR2 YNNKEL (reference sequence). The V and J ends lost 1 base and 14 bases respectively, with 15 bases between them. The CDR3 reads CASSQVFGAAALHF. The CDR3 region has the DNA TGTGCCAGCAGCCAAGTGTTCGGGGCGGCAGCCCTCCACTTT.

This clone was observed many times. The V gene is TRBV5-8, the J gene TRBJ2-1; D may be TRBD1 (5 bases). The germline V gene encodes CDR1 SGHTS and CDR2 YDEGEE. V shed 2 bases and J shed 7 bases, with 13 bases lying between them. The CDR3 runs to 14 residues. CDR3: CASSFQGLRNEQFF. Here the CDR3 DNA reads TGTGCCAGCAGCTTCCAGGGCCTCAGGAATGAGCAGTTCTTC.

The V call is TRBV30, the J call TRBJ2-5; 9 bases match TRBD1. This CDR3 region has 15 residues. Germline assignment: CDR1 GTSNPN and CDR2 SVGIG (reference sequence). The V segment lost 6 bases and the J segment 4 bases; nucleotides outside the gene matches: 12. The CDR3 reads CACNPTGGRLETQYF. DNA of the CDR3: TGTGCCTGCAATCCCACAGGGGGCCGGTTAGAGACCCAGTACTTC.

In this sample, this clone turned up many times. The chain joins TRBV5-1 to TRBJ1-6; D might be TRBD1 (6 bases). V was shortened by 0 bases and J by 6 bases, with 13 bases between the two germline ends. Germline CDR1 SGHRS, CDR2 YFSETQ. The CDR3 extends over 16 amino acids. In DNA, the CDR3 is TGCGCCAGCAGCTTGGTAGGGCAGGGGATTAATTCACCCCTCCACTTT. Its translation is CASSLVGQGINSPLHF.

This clone was counted ten times or more. The chain has TRBV19 and TRBJ2-1; maybe TRBD2 (5 bases). Germline V gene sequence: CDR1 LNHDA, CDR2 SQIVND (reference sequence). Trimming pared 8 bases from V and 5 bases from J, leaving 16 bases between. The CDR3 covers 14 residues. The CDR3 here is CASSPKRGNNEQFF. The CDR3 DNA reads TGTGCCAGTTCCCCTAAACGGGGAAACAATGAGCAGTTCTTC.

This clone was observed at least ten times. A read error may explain this, as a much larger clone is one base away. This chain connects TRBV12-3 or TRBV12-4 to TRBJ2-7; 7 nucleotides align to TRBD2. The CDR3 covers 12 residues. In DNA, the CDR3 is TGTGCCAGCCGGGAGGATTCCTGCGAGCAGTACTTC. Translation gives CASREDSCEQYF.

The chain couples TRBV5-5 to TRBJ2-5; no definite D call. The CDR3 runs 11 residues. The germline CDR1 and CDR2 sequences are SGHKS and YYEKEE (reference sequence). Trimming pared 3 bases from V and 4 bases from J, leaving 4 bases between. The CDR3 loop reads CASSYTETQYF. For the CDR3, the DNA is TGTGCCAGCAGCTACACAGAGACCCAGTACTTC.

This clone has a count of ten or more. The rearrangement links TRBV11-2 to TRBJ1-2, with D perhaps matching TRBD1 (6 bases). Trimming removed 5 bases from V and 7 bases from J, with 14 bases in between. The CDR3 is made up of 13 amino acids. The germline V gene encodes CDR1 SGHAT and CDR2 FQNNGV. The CDR3 DNA reads as TGTGCCAGCAGCCAGGGGTCAGGCAGTGGCTACACCTTC. Its translation is CASSQGSGSGYTF.

The chain joins TRBV6-1 to TRBJ2-1; 12 nucleotides match TRBD2. The J segment lost 7 bases and the V segment lost 4 bases, leaving 8 bases of the junction unmatched. The germline gives CDR1 MNHNS, CDR2 SASEGT. The CDR3 runs 16 residues. This chain's CDR3 is CASSARLAGVRNEQFF. In DNA form, the CDR3 reads TGTGCCAGCAGTGCCCGACTAGCGGGAGTTCGGAATGAGCAGTTCTTC.

Only a few counts were recorded for this clone. CDR3 sequence (DNA): TGTGCCAGCAAGAGGACAGATACGCAGTATTTT. Translation: CASKRTDTQYF. The chain is built from TRBV5-6 and TRBJ2-3; D gene unclear. The CDR3 extends over 11 amino acids. V lost 6 bases, J lost 3 bases, and 5 bases lay in between. The germline V gene encodes CDR1 SGHDT and CDR2 YYEEEE.

V and J are TRBV20-1 and TRBJ2-5, with 14 bases lining up with TRBD2. Germline lookup yields CDR1 DFQATT and CDR2 SNEGSKA (reference sequence). CDR3 length: 16 residues. The trim removed 4 bases at V and 0 bases at J, leaving 4 bases unmatched. The CDR3 reads CSAIGLAGGNQETQYF. CDR3 bases: TGCAGTGCTATCGGACTAGCGGGAGGAAACCAAGAGACCCAGTACTTC.

This clone was counted a few times. This rearrangement joins TRBV6-1 to TRBJ2-7, with 7 bases aligning to TRBD1. This CDR3 contains 13 residues. V trimming: 6 bases; J trimming: 3 bases; junction bases outside the gene matches: 5. Germline lookup yields CDR1 MNHNS and CDR2 SASEGT. CDR3: CASSRQGLYEQYF. The CDR3 bases are TGTGCCAGCAGCCGACAGGGTCTCTACGAGCAGTACTTC.

In this sample, this clone turned up many times. This chain joins TRBV19 and TRBJ2-5; D is uncertain. V dropped 5 bases and J dropped 3 bases, with 16 bases sitting between them. Germline CDR1 reads LNHDA; CDR2 reads SQIVND (reference sequence). This CDR3 contains 15 residues. DNA for the CDR3: TGTGCCAGTAGTTTTGGGCGTGCCAGAGAAGAGACCCAGTACTTC. Translating it yields CASSFGRAREETQYF.

This clone has a count of ten or more. The chain uses TRBV20-1 and TRBJ1-2; D gene ambiguous. There are 13 residues in the CDR3. The V and J ends lost 0 bases and 2 bases respectively, with 7 bases between them. Germline V gene lookup returns CDR1 DFQATT and CDR2 SNEGSKA (reference sequence). CDR3 residues: CSARDPGNYGYTF. The DNA for the CDR3 is TGCAGTGCTAGAGATCCGGGGAACTATGGCTACACCTTC.

This chain joins TRBV5-8 and TRBJ2-3; D might be TRBD1 (6 bases). The germline V and J ends were trimmed by 4 bases and 0 bases, with 9 bases remaining between them. Germline lookup yields CDR1 SGHTS and CDR2 YDEGEE. The CDR3 is made up of 14 amino acids. The CDR3 coding sequence is TGTGCCAGCAGCCTGGGGGCTAGCACAGATACGCAGTATTTT. Protein: CASSLGASTDTQYF.

This clone was seen ten or more times. V and J are TRBV9 and TRBJ2-1; 11 bases match TRBD2. After removal of 3 bases from V and 7 bases from J, the junction contained 6 bases not matched to a gene. The CDR3 length is 15 residues. CDR1 is SGDLS and CDR2 is YYNGEE in the germline V gene. The CDR3 nucleotides are TGTGCCAGCAGCGCCCAAGGGACTAGCGGAAATGAGCAGTTCTTC. Translation gives CASSAQGTSGNEQFF.

This clone was recorded at least ten times. The chain has TRBV2 and TRBJ2-2; no clear D. Between the trimmed V and J ends, which lost 4 bases and 0 bases, there was a span of 6 bases. This CDR3 is 14 amino acids long. Germline CDR1 is SNHLY and CDR2 is FYNNEI. The CDR3 loop reads CASSGLPNTGELFF. The CDR3 nucleotides read TGTGCCAGCAGTGGGCTACCGAACACCGGGGAGCTGTTTTTT.

This clone was found once. Germline is not matched at one junction end, which may reflect a read error. The chain joins TRBV24-1 to TRBJ2-6; TRBD1 matches at 7 bases. CDR1 KGHDR and CDR2 SFDVKD come from the germline V gene. The CDR3 extends over 18 amino acids. The CDR3 nucleotides are TGTGCCACCAGTGACCCAACAGGGGCCAACTCTGGGACCAACTTCCTGACTTTC. Encoded protein: CATSDPTGANSGTNFLTF.

This clone was found many times. The CDR3 DNA follows: TGTGCCAGCAGAGGGGGGGAGCTGTTTTTT. Its translation is CASRGGELFF. The chain employs TRBV25-1 and TRBJ2-2, with D hard to call. Trimming shortened V by 6 bases and J by 8 bases, and 4 bases separated the two germline ends. The germline gives CDR1 MGHDK, CDR2 SYGVNS. The CDR3 is 10 residues long.

The chain employs TRBV7-3 and TRBJ1-6; TRBD1 aligns across 9 bases. There are 15 residues in the CDR3. Germline V gene sequence: CDR1 SGHTA, CDR2 FQGTGA. V trimming: 0 bases; J trimming: 13 bases; junction bases outside the gene matches: 7. The CDR3 DNA follows: TGTGCCAGCAGCTTAACTGGGACAGGGACGTCGCCCCTCCACTTT. Translation: CASSLTGTGTSPLHF.

This clone was recorded at least ten times. The chain links TRBV14 to TRBJ2-3; unclear D gene. Trimming pared 4 bases from V and 4 bases from J, leaving 9 bases between. This CDR3 spans 13 amino acids. The V gene's germline CDR1 is SGHDN and CDR2 FVKESK. CDR3 bases: TGTGCCAGCAGCCGTCAGACGGCAGATACGCAGTATTTT. Translating it yields CASSRQTADTQYF.

This clone has ten or more counts. This chain links TRBV28 with TRBJ2-5; tentative D call: TRBD1 (6 bases). Deletions cut 6 bases from V and 3 bases from J, with 14 bases between. Germline V gene data show CDR1 as MDHEN and CDR2 as SYDVKM. The CDR3 is made up of 14 amino acids. CDR3 amino acids: CASSLTDREETQYF. CDR3 coding DNA: TGTGCCAGCAGCCTTACGGACAGAGAAGAGACCCAGTACTTC.